The 27 T cell receptor beta chains below were found in one sample sequenced in a study of CD8+ T cells in alopecia areata. Treatment given: oral pan-JAK inhibitor, 5-10 mg twice daily. RNA, once extracted, was reverse transcribed into cDNA for use as the sequencing template. Assay used: immunoSEQ multiplex PCR; TCRdb lists only in-frame clones, some missing. This table holds 140,000 to 150,000 clones, around 50% found once. The material was CD8+ T cells sorted from blood, obtained at week 4, from a patient treated with tofacitinib. Source of these receptors: a human donor with alopecia areata.

This clone was seen a handful of times. V is TRBV19 and J is TRBJ1-1; D is unclear. V was trimmed by 8 bases and J by 0 bases, leaving 13 bases between them. CDR1 and CDR2 (germline): LNHDA, SQIVND (reference sequence). CDR3 length equals 14 residues. The CDR3 nucleotides read TGTGCCAGTGTCGACCGGACCGTGAACACTGAAGCTTTCTTT. Translating it yields CASVDRTVNTEAFF. The whole variable domain, filled in from reference TRBV19 and TRBJ1-1, reads DGGITQSPKYLFRKEGQNVTLSCEQNLNHDAMYWYRQDPGQGLRLIYYSQIVNDFQKGDIAEGYSVSREKKESFPLTVTSAQKNPTAFYLCASVDRTVNTEAFFGQGTRLTVV.

The V call is TRBV2, the J call TRBJ2-7, with a weak D call TRBD1 (6 bases). From germline, CDR1 is SNHLY and CDR2 FYNNEI. V lost 3 bases and J lost 4, with 10 bases in between. The length of the CDR3 is 13 residues. Here the CDR3 reads CASSEGTHYEQYF. The CDR3 bases are TGTGCCAGCAGTGAGGGGACACATTACGAGCAGTACTTC. The variable domain in full, with the rest retrieved from reference TRBV2 and TRBJ2-7, is EPEVTQTPSHQVTQMGQEVILRCVPISNHLYFYWYRQILGQKVEFLVSFYNNEISEKSEIFDDQFSVERPDGSNFTLKIRSTKLEDSAMYFCASSEGTHYEQYFGPGTRLTVT.

The genes are TRBV7-8 and TRBJ2-7, with D possibly being TRBD1 (6 bases). CDR3 size: 13 residues. From germline, CDR1 is SGHVS and CDR2 FQNEAQ. Trimming took off 1 base at V and 3 bases at J, with 7 bases between the two ends. The CDR3 nucleotides are TGTGCCAGCAGCTTAGAGGACAGCTACGAGCAGTACTTC. Translating it yields CASSLEDSYEQYF.

This chain links TRBV30 with TRBJ1-5; D perhaps matches TRBD1 (5 bases). V was cut by 2 bases and J by 2 bases, with 7 bases left in between. CDR3 length equals 13 residues. Germline CDR1 and CDR2: GTSNPN and SVGIG (reference sequence). CDR3 region: CAWSLQGNQPQHF. CDR3 DNA: TGTGCCTGGAGTCTACAGGGCAATCAGCCCCAGCATTTT. Full variable domain (remainder filled in from reference TRBV30 and TRBJ1-5): SQTIHQWPATLVQPVGSPLSLECTVEGTSNPNLYWYRQAAGRGLQLLFYSVGIGQISSEVPQNLSASRPQDRQFILSSKKLLLSDSGFYLCAWSLQGNQPQHFGDGTRLSIL.

As regards this clone: Different DNA sequences within this sample yield the same CDR3. This rearrangement joins TRBV27 to TRBJ2-1, with a possible D match to TRBD2 (6 bases). Deletions cut 5 bases from V and 9 bases from J, with 11 bases between. Germline CDR1 is MNHEY and CDR2 is SMNVEV (reference sequence). This CDR3 has 12 amino acids. This chain's CDR3 is CASSGTAPEQFF. The CDR3 DNA follows: TGTGCCAGCAGTGGGACTGCTCCTGAGCAGTTCTTC.

This CDR3 is CASSQDIGFSYNEQFF. CDR3 DNA sequence: TGTGCCAGCAGCCAAGATATAGGGTTCTCCTACAATGAGCAGTTCTTC. The gene calls are TRBV14 and TRBJ2-1; D is ambiguous. The CDR3 is made up of 16 amino acids. Germline V lookup: CDR1 SGHDN, CDR2 FVKESK. V was pared by 0 bases and J by 0 bases, with 9 bases between.

CDR3 bases: TGCGCCAACGCCGACAGGCCGGCCGGCAATCAGCCCCAGCATTTT. Its protein is CANADRPAGNQPQHF. This chain joins TRBV10-1 and TRBJ1-5, with a possible D match to TRBD1 (6 bases). Germline V gene sequence: CDR1 WNHNN, CDR2 SYGVQD (reference sequence). Trimming pared 10 bases from V and 2 bases from J, leaving 18 bases between. This CDR3 is 15 amino acids long.

The genes are TRBV7-2 and TRBJ2-7; 9 bases map to TRBD1. The CDR3 runs 14 residues. Per germline, CDR1 SGHTA and CDR2 FQGNSA. V trimming: 9 bases; J trimming: 5 bases; junction bases outside the gene matches: 11. The CDR3 is CASPHRDRDHEQYF. The CDR3 bases are TGTGCCAGTCCTCACCGGGACAGGGACCACGAGCAGTACTTC. The full variable domain, completed using reference TRBV7-2 and TRBJ2-7, is GAGVSQSPSNKVTEKGKDVELRCDPISGHTALYWYRQSLGQGLEFLIYFQGNSAPDKSGLPSDRFSAERTGGSVSTLTIQRTQQEDSAVYLCASPHRDRDHEQYFGPGTRLTVT.

The V gene is TRBV19, the J gene TRBJ1-5; D is perhaps TRBD1 (6 bases). This CDR3 spans 16 amino acids. Trimming cost V 8 bases and J 2 bases, with 19 bases left between them. Germline assignment: CDR1 LNHDA and CDR2 SQIVND (reference sequence). The CDR3 nucleotides are TGTGCCAGTGACGACCCCTGGGAGGGGGGCAATCAGCCCCAGCATTTT. It translates to CASDDPWEGGNQPQHF.

The CDR3 region is CASSFMDRGLRDTQYF. CDR3 sequence (DNA): TGTGCCAGCAGCTTTATGGACAGGGGGCTGAGGGATACGCAGTATTTT. V gene TRBV7-9 combines with J gene TRBJ2-3, with TRBD1 matching over 11 bases. This CDR3 spans 16 amino acids. J lost 6 bases, V lost 3 bases, and 8 bases had no gene match. Germline assignment: CDR1 SEHNR and CDR2 FQNEAQ (reference sequence).

V is TRBV30 and J is TRBJ1-1, with D possibly TRBD1 on 5 matching bases. The CDR3 is made up of 15 amino acids. Per the germline V gene, CDR1 is GTSNPN and CDR2 is SVGIG (reference sequence). Trimming took off 0 bases at V and 13 bases at J, with 24 bases between the two ends. This CDR3 is CAWSVHLTAGFKGFF. CDR3 coding DNA: TGTGCCTGGAGTGTACATCTGACGGCAGGGTTTAAAGGTTTCTTT.

The chain recombines TRBV30 with TRBJ1-1, with D possibly TRBD1 on 5 matching bases. The germline gives CDR1 GTSNPN, CDR2 SVGIG (reference sequence). The V and J ends lost 4 bases and 8 bases respectively, with 17 bases between them. This CDR3 has 13 amino acids. The CDR3 bases are TGTGCCTGGATTTGGACCCGGGGCGGAGAAGCTTTCTTT. This gives the protein CAWIWTRGGEAFF.

CDR3 sequence: CASSAYRGAGYGYTF. The CDR3 bases are TGCGCCAGCAGCGCTTACAGGGGCGCGGGCTATGGCTACACCTTC. This chain links TRBV5-1 with TRBJ1-2, with 7 bases matching TRBD1. Trimming removed 4 bases from V and 4 bases from J; junction bases left unmatched: 10. The germline V gene has CDR1 SGHRS and CDR2 YFSETQ. The CDR3 has 15 amino acids.

The chain couples TRBV29-1 to TRBJ1-2, with D possibly matching TRBD1 (6 bases). The V and J ends lost 7 bases and 4 bases respectively, with 10 bases between them. Germline V gene data show CDR1 as SQVTM and CDR2 as ANQGSEA. The CDR3 loop spans 11 amino acids. In DNA, the CDR3 is TGCAGCGCCACAGGGCTCTATGGCTACACCTTC. Translating it yields CSATGLYGYTF. The whole variable domain, filled in from reference TRBV29-1 and TRBJ1-2, reads SAVISQKPSRDICQRGTSLTIQCQVDSQVTMMFWYRQQPGQSLTLIATANQGSEATYESGFVIDKFPISRPNLTFSTLTVSNMSPEDSSIYLCSATGLYGYTFGSGTRLTVV.

This clone has just a few counts. The V and J genes are TRBV19 and TRBJ2-7; maybe TRBD1 (5 bases). V was trimmed by 3 bases and J by 1 base, leaving 7 bases between them. This CDR3 has 13 residues. Germline-derived CDR1 and CDR2 are LNHDA and SQIVND (reference sequence). CDR3 sequence: CASSIQGSYEQYF. The CDR3 DNA follows: TGTGCCAGTAGTATTCAGGGTTCCTACGAGCAGTACTTC.

The V and J genes are TRBV7-9 and TRBJ2-7; D assignment may be TRBD1 or TRBD2 (5 bases each). V was shortened by 6 bases and J by 3 bases, with 15 bases between the two germline ends. This CDR3 comprises 14 residues. The germline gives CDR1 SEHNR, CDR2 FQNEAQ (reference sequence). Here the CDR3 reads CASSYSGRNYEQYF. The CDR3 nucleotides are TGTGCCAGCAGTTACTCGGGACGGAACTACGAGCAGTACTTC.

A word on this clone: A much larger clone sits a single nucleotide away, making a read error possible. The chain links TRBV25-1 to TRBJ2-7; no clear D gene. V was shortened by 3 bases and J by 2 bases, with 5 bases between the two germline ends. Germline V gene data show CDR1 as MGHDK and CDR2 as SYGVNS. The CDR3 has 12 residues. DNA of the CDR3: TGTGCCAGCAGTGACAGCCCCTACGAGCAGTACTTC. Translation gives CASSDSPYEQYF.

This clone was recorded once. The chain has TRBV15 and TRBJ1-5; 7 bases fit TRBD1. J was trimmed by 2 bases and V by 1 base; bases with no gene match: 14. Germline CDR1 is LNHNV and CDR2 is YYDKDF (reference sequence). The CDR3 has 19 amino acids. The CDR3 sequence: CATSRVRGNHRGGNQPQHF. The CDR3 coding sequence is TGTGCCACCAGCAGAGTGAGGGGCAACCACAGGGGAGGCAATCAGCCCCAGCATTTT.

About this clone itself: Within the sample, other DNA sequences also encode this same CDR3. The J gene is TRBJ2-1, the V gene TRBV29-1; D gene unclear. CDR1 is SQVTM and CDR2 is ANQGSEA in the germline V gene. Between the trimmed V and J ends, which lost 4 bases and 5 bases, there was a span of 3 bases. The length of the CDR3 is 10 residues. The CDR3 bases are TGCAGCGTTGTGAACAATGAGCAGTTCTTC. Its translation is CSVVNNEQFF.

There are many counts of this clone. DNA of the CDR3: TGTGCCAGCAGTGACTCGGGGACTAGCTCACTGTACTTC. Translating it yields CASSDSGTSSLYF. The chain is built from TRBV6-4 and TRBJ2-5; 9 nucleotides align to TRBD2. The length of the CDR3 is 13 residues. CDR1 is MRHNA and CDR2 is SNTAGT in the germline V gene. V was clipped by 0 bases and J by 13 bases; unmatched bases: 6.

This clone was detected only a few times. This chain uses TRBV15 with TRBJ1-6, with D hard to call. Trimming shortened V by 1 base and J by 13 bases, and 14 bases separated the two germline ends. Germline-derived CDR1 and CDR2 are LNHNV and YYDKDF (reference sequence). This CDR3 has 14 residues. The CDR3 DNA reads as TGTGCCACCAGCAGAGGTGGGGTCAGGAGGCCCCTCCACTTT. Translating it yields CATSRGGVRRPLHF. Variable domain in full (rest from reference TRBV15 and TRBJ1-6): DAMVIQNPRYQVTQFGKPVTLSCSQTLNHNVMYWYQQKSSQAPKLLFHYYDKDFNNEADTPDNFQSRRPNTSFCFLDIRSPGLGDTAMYLCATSRGGVRRPLHFGNGTRLTVT.

For the CDR3, the DNA is TGTGCCAGCAGCCAGTACCCCGGGACAGGGGGCGTCAATGAGCAGTTCTTC. Its protein is CASSQYPGTGGVNEQFF. The chain uses TRBV14 and TRBJ2-1; the match to TRBD1 covers 12 bases. The CDR3 has 17 amino acids. CDR1 and CDR2 from the germline V gene are SGHDN and FVKESK. V lost 3 bases, J lost 6 bases, and 9 bases stayed unmatched. The entire variable domain, with the rest obtained from reference TRBV14 and TRBJ2-1, is as follows: EAGVTQFPSHSVIEKGQTVTLRCDPISGHDNLYWYRRVMGKEIKFLLHFVKESKQDESGMPNNRFLAERTGGTYSTLKVQPAELEDSGVYFCASSQYPGTGGVNEQFFGPGTRLTVL.

This clone was observed a single time. The CDR3 DNA sequence: TGTGCCAGCAGCTTTGGGACAGGGTATCAGCCCCAGCATTTT. Amino acid sequence: CASSFGTGYQPQHF. The chain is built from TRBV5-6 and TRBJ1-5, with 9 bases matching TRBD1. CDR1 and CDR2 from the germline V gene are SGHDT and YYEEEE. The CDR3 covers 14 residues. V gave up 2 bases and J gave up 5 bases; unmatched junction bases: 2.

The rearrangement links TRBV9 to TRBJ2-7; perhaps D is TRBD1 or TRBD2 (5 bases each). The ends were cut back, 3 bases at V and 7 bases at J, with 11 bases in the middle. CDR1 and CDR2 from the germline V gene are SGDLS and YYNGEE. The CDR3 sequence is 12 residues long. Here the CDR3 DNA reads TGTGCCAGCAGCGACCCAGAGGGGGAGCAGTACTTC. Translating gives CASSDPEGEQYF.

The sample holds a few counts of this clone. The chain combines TRBV7-8 with TRBJ2-2; D is perhaps TRBD2 (5 bases). V was pared by 8 bases and J by 9 bases, with 10 bases between. Germline assignment: CDR1 SGHVS and CDR2 FQNEAQ. This CDR3 has 11 amino acids. DNA for the CDR3: TGTGCCAGCCCCCGCGGGCGGGAGCTGTTTTTT. Residues: CASPRGRELFF.

This clone was counted once. The gene calls are TRBV30 and TRBJ1-5; D is ambiguous. Trimming took off 0 bases at V and 0 bases at J, with 9 bases between the two ends. The V gene's germline CDR1 is GTSNPN and CDR2 SVGIG (reference sequence). The CDR3 length is 15 residues. The CDR3 here is CAWSVSGDSNQPQHF. In nucleotides, the CDR3 is TGTGCCTGGAGTGTATCCGGGGATAGCAATCAGCCCCAGCATTTT.

This clone was seen only once. The rearrangement joins TRBV27 to TRBJ2-6; D is uncertain. The CDR3 length is 15 residues. Germline CDR1 MNHEY, CDR2 SMNVEV (reference sequence). V lost 3 bases to trimming and J lost 4 bases, with 10 bases between them. The CDR3 region has the DNA TGTGCCAGCAGTTTCTCCCCGAAGGGGGCCAACGTCCTGACTTTC. Protein sequence: CASSFSPKGANVLTF.